Presented here are 30 T cell receptor beta chains from one specimen sequenced in a study of blood T cells in healthy people across ages. It was with a sample-barcoded 5' primer and a J-beta primer mix that a second PCR of roughly 7 to 11 cycles was run. One entry per CDR3 protein results from TCRdb running MiXCR on the 5' RACE reads. The sample shows around 700,000 distinct CDR3 sequences, approximately 25% of them seen only once. This sample also belongs to another study, concerning T cells of mothers and their children.

The sequenced sample was blood. These receptors were collected from a boy younger than 18 in good health.

This clonotype was counted between two and nine times. V and J are TRBV7-6 and TRBJ2-7; D is unresolved. The V gene lost 5 bases and the J gene lost 6 bases, with 11 bases spanning the gap. CDR1 is SGHVS and CDR2 is FNYEAQ in the germline V gene. The length of the CDR3 is 12 residues. CDR3 amino acids: CASSRRDREQYF. The DNA for the CDR3 is TGTGCCAGCAGCCGAAGGGATCGCGAGCAGTACTTC.

The chain recombines TRBV4-1 with TRBJ2-6; D not certain. Germline V gene data show CDR1 as MGHRA and CDR2 as YSYEKL. V was shortened by 2 bases and J by 0 bases, with 8 bases between the two germline ends. The CDR3 loop spans 16 amino acids. The CDR3 DNA reads TGCGCCAGCAGCCAACTACAGAGCTCTGGGGCCAACGTCCTGACTTTC. Amino acids: CASSQLQSSGANVLTF.

This clonotype was observed a single time. The junction departs from the called germline gene at one end, perhaps through a read error. This chain's CDR3 is CASSPGGGIGNTVYF. DNA of the CDR3: TGTGCCAGCAGTCCTGGGGGGGGAATTGGAAACACCGTATATTTT. V usage is TRBV12-3 or TRBV12-4 and J usage is TRBJ1-3, with a weak D call TRBD1 (5 bases). CDR3 length equals 15 residues.

Note on this clonotype: This could be a read error, since a much larger clone is one nucleotide away. The chain is built from TRBV5-5 and TRBJ2-3, with D uncertain. In germline, CDR1 is SGHKS, CDR2 YYEKEE (reference sequence). This CDR3 region has 11 residues. Trimming took off 1 base at V and 10 bases at J, with 7 bases between the two ends. The CDR3 DNA is TGTGCCAGCAGCTTGATAAATGCGCAGTATTTT. It specifies CASSLINAQYF.

This sequence joins TRBV24-1 and TRBJ1-4; D possibly corresponds to TRBD1 (6 bases). Trimming shortened V by 9 bases and J by 4 bases, and 17 bases separated the two germline ends. The CDR3 loop spans 15 amino acids. Germline V gene data show CDR1 as KGHDR and CDR2 as SFDVKD. CDR3: CATGSRGRYNEKLFF. DNA of the CDR3: TGTGCCACCGGATCCAGGGGCAGGTATAATGAAAAACTGTTTTTT.

The J gene is TRBJ2-5, the V gene TRBV14; weak D call: TRBD1 (6 bases). Germline CDR1 reads SGHDN; CDR2 reads FVKESK. CDR3 length: 16 residues. V was shortened by 0 bases and J by 5 bases, with 16 bases between the two germline ends. As DNA, the CDR3 is TGTGCCAGCAGCCAAGAACCAGGGGATTCGTCCGAGACCCAGTACTTC. It specifies CASSQEPGDSSETQYF.

The chain joins TRBV3-1 to TRBJ2-5; 8 bases align to TRBD1. Germline lookup yields CDR1 LGHDT and CDR2 YNNKEL (reference sequence). Germline trimming cut 0 bases from V and 7 bases from J; bases unmatched to any gene: 19. The CDR3 has 19 residues. CDR3 nucleotides: TGTGCCAGCAGCCAAGATCTAGGACAGGGCAACGGACACCAGGGGACCCAGTACTTC. Translation: CASSQDLGQGNGHQGTQYF.

V and J are TRBV7-2 and TRBJ2-5; D is uncertain. Per the germline V gene, CDR1 is SGHTA and CDR2 is FQGNSA. Trimming removed 10 bases at V and 4 bases at J, with 10 bases between. CDR3 length equals 11 residues. CDR3 residues: CANLSGETQYF. The CDR3 DNA reads TGTGCCAACCTCAGTGGAGAGACCCAGTACTTC.

The chain employs TRBV2 and TRBJ2-1; the match to TRBD2 covers 10 bases. The CDR3 sequence is 15 residues long. Germline CDR1 is SNHLY and CDR2 is FYNNEI. The V and J ends lost 5 bases and 6 bases, in that order; junction bases with no gene match: 7. The CDR3 nucleotides are TGTGCCAGCAGTCTAGCGGGGGAGCTTCCCAATGAGCAGTTCTTC. As protein: CASSLAGELPNEQFF. Full variable domain (outside the CDR3, taken from reference TRBV2 and TRBJ2-1): EPEVTQTPSHQVTQMGQEVILRCVPISNHLYFYWYRQILGQKVEFLVSFYNNEISEKSEIFDDQFSVERPDGSNFTLKIRSTKLEDSAMYFCASSLAGELPNEQFFGPGTRLTVL.

J is TRBJ2-5 and V is TRBV4-1, with D perhaps matching TRBD1 (5 bases). Germline V CDR1 and CDR2: MGHRA, YSYEKL. CDR3 length: 15 amino acids. Trimming removed 6 bases at V and 0 bases at J, with 14 bases between. CDR3 sequence reads: CASSRGPGNQETQYF. As DNA, the CDR3 is TGCGCCAGCAGTAGGGGCCCCGGCAACCAAGAGACCCAGTACTTC.

This clonotype was picked up a small number of times. V is TRBV29-1 and J is TRBJ2-5, with D perhaps assigned TRBD1 or TRBD2 (5 bases each). Per the germline V gene, CDR1 is SQVTM and CDR2 is ANQGSEA. The CDR3 totals 11 residues. Trimming shortened V by 6 bases and J by 6 bases, and 11 bases separated the two germline ends. This chain's CDR3 is CSVGTGKTQYF. Written as DNA, the CDR3 is TGCAGCGTGGGGACGGGAAAGACCCAGTACTTC. Using reference TRBV29-1 and TRBJ2-5 for the parts outside the CDR3, the full variable domain is SAVISQKPSRDICQRGTSLTIQCQVDSQVTMMFWYRQQPGQSLTLIATANQGSEATYESGFVIDKFPISRPNLTFSTLTVSNMSPEDSSIYLCSVGTGKTQYFGPGTRLLVL.

This chain links TRBV25-1 with TRBJ2-1; 10 nucleotides align to TRBD2. After removal of 3 bases from V and 11 bases from J, the junction contained 7 bases not matched to a gene. The CDR3 length is 14 residues. CDR1 and CDR2 from the germline V gene are MGHDK and SYGVNS. The DNA for the CDR3 is TGTGCCAGCAGTGATCTACTAGCGGGACGTAAGCAGTTCTTC. This codes for CASSDLLAGRKQFF.

This clonotype was counted between two and nine times. V gene TRBV13 combines with J gene TRBJ2-5, with D unclear. The tail of the sequence fits TRBJ2-7 better, so the J call may be wrong. Per germline, CDR1 PRHDT and CDR2 FYEKMQ (reference sequence). The CDR3 has 15 amino acids. CDR3 in DNA: TGTGCCAGCAGCTTAGGACTATCCAGATCCTACGAGCAGTACTTC. Its protein is CASSLGLSRSYEQYF.

The gene calls are TRBV11-2 and TRBJ2-7; no reliable D call. Trimming left V 7 bases short and J 5 bases short, with 15 bases between. The CDR3 length is 13 residues. Per the germline V gene, CDR1 is SGHAT and CDR2 is FQNNGV. The CDR3 sequence: CASTEPDVNEQYF. CDR3 in DNA: TGTGCCAGCACGGAACCGGACGTCAACGAGCAGTACTTC.

This clonotype was seen a few times. The chain is built from TRBV20-1 and TRBJ2-5; 7 bases are shared with TRBD2. This CDR3 has 17 residues. CDR1 and CDR2 (germline): DFQATT, SNEGSKA (reference sequence). After removal of 0 bases from V and 5 bases from J, the junction contained 15 bases not matched to a gene. CDR3 sequence reads: CSAREFQRTRFLETQYF. The DNA for the CDR3 is TGCAGTGCTAGAGAGTTCCAGAGGACTAGATTTCTGGAGACCCAGTACTTC.

This clonotype has just one count. V gene TRBV6-1 combines with J gene TRBJ2-1; unclear D gene. The CDR3 runs to 14 residues. CDR1 is MNHNS, CDR2 SASEGT, per germline. The ends were cut back, 5 bases at V and 6 bases at J, with 14 bases in the middle. The CDR3 loop reads CASSRLELVNEQFF. In DNA, the CDR3 is TGTGCCAGCAGTCGACTCGAACTGGTCAATGAGCAGTTCTTC.

The J gene is TRBJ2-5, the V gene TRBV7-8; TRBD2 is a possible D gene (6 bases). The V end lost 3 bases, the J end lost 2 bases, and 19 bases lay between the germline ends. This CDR3 is 17 amino acids long. CDR1 and CDR2 (germline): SGHVS, FQNEAQ. The chain's CDR3 is CASSFGLGLGLQETQYF. CDR3 nucleotides: TGTGCCAGCAGCTTCGGCTTGGGACTGGGGCTACAAGAGACCCAGTACTTC.

This clonotype was seen only a few times. The rearrangement uses TRBV20-1 and TRBJ2-1; the match to TRBD2 covers 10 bases. Germline V gives CDR1 DFQATT, CDR2 SNEGSKA (reference sequence). The length of the CDR3 is 16 residues. J gave up 2 bases and V 5 bases, and 9 bases lay outside the gene matches. CDR3 coding DNA: TGCAGTGCTGCCCGCCAAGCGGGAGGGCCCTACAATGAGCAGTTCTTC. This gives the protein CSAARQAGGPYNEQFF.

The rearrangement uses TRBV7-6 and TRBJ2-7, with TRBD1 identical over 10 bases. Unmatched junction bases numbered 3, after V lost 0 bases and J lost 4 bases. Germline-derived CDR1 and CDR2 are SGHVS and FNYEAQ. This CDR3 has 15 amino acids. This chain's CDR3 is CASSLAWGQGYEQYF. In DNA, the CDR3 is TGTGCCAGCAGCTTAGCGTGGGGACAGGGGTACGAGCAGTACTTC.

This clonotype was seen a few times. The rearrangement joins TRBV6-5 to TRBJ1-2; 8 nucleotides line up with TRBD1. Germline V gene sequence: CDR1 MNHEY, CDR2 SVGAGI. V was clipped by 2 bases and J by 6 bases; unmatched bases: 11. CDR3 size: 16 residues. The CDR3 DNA is TGTGCCAGCAGTTACGACTCAGGGGGCAAGGTTGATGGCTACACCTTC. Its protein is CASSYDSGGKVDGYTF.

The rearrangement uses TRBV12-5 and TRBJ2-2; possibly TRBD1 for D (7 bases). The CDR3 has 18 residues. Deletions cut 6 bases from V and 8 bases from J, with 28 bases between. Germline V lookup: CDR1 LGHNT, CDR2 FRNRAP. The CDR3 nucleotides are TGTGCTAGTGGCCGTGGTACAATCGATCGGAGGGGGCCGGGGGAGCTGTTTTTT. Translating it yields CASGRGTIDRRGPGELFF.

This clonotype has only one observation. The genes are TRBV2 and TRBJ2-5; D perhaps matches TRBD1 (5 bases). The J call may be wrong; the DNA end is better matched by TRBJ2-7. The CDR3 contains 15 residues. Germline CDR1 reads SNHLY; CDR2 reads FYNNEI. DNA for the CDR3: TGTGCCAGCAGTTCTCGAAGACCCCAGGACAACGAGCAGTACTTC. It yields the protein CASSSRRPQDNEQYF.

V and J are TRBV7-3 and TRBJ2-5; 7 bases map to TRBD2. The tail of the sequence fits TRBJ2-1 better, so the J call may be wrong. Germline-derived CDR1 and CDR2 are SGHTA and FQGTGA. The CDR3 is made up of 16 amino acids. The CDR3 nucleotides are TGTGCCAGCAGCTTATTAGTCGGGGGGATAATAAATGAGCAGTTCTTC. Its translation is CASSLLVGGIINEQFF.

The chain recombines TRBV14 with TRBJ2-1; 8 nucleotides line up with TRBD2. Per germline, CDR1 SGHDN and CDR2 FVKESK. This CDR3 comprises 16 residues. With V trimmed by 0 bases and J by 3 bases, 4 bases remained unmatched. The CDR3 coding sequence is TGTGCCAGCAGCCAAGATGTGCTAGCGGGCTACAATGAGCAGTTCTTC. Translation gives CASSQDVLAGYNEQFF.

The rearrangement uses TRBV3-1 and TRBJ2-5; no clear D gene. The V end lost 1 base, the J end lost 0 bases, and 9 bases lay between the germline ends. Germline lookup yields CDR1 LGHDT and CDR2 YNNKEL (reference sequence). CDR3 size: 15 residues. The CDR3 nucleotides are TGTGCCAGCAGCCAAGCGCGACCGTACCAAGAGACCCAGTACTTC. This codes for CASSQARPYQETQYF.

This chain uses TRBV28 with TRBJ2-3, with a possible D match to TRBD1 (7 bases). The CDR3 totals 19 residues. The V and J ends lost 5 bases and 2 bases respectively, with 26 bases between them. Germline values: CDR1 MDHEN, CDR2 SYDVKM. The CDR3 DNA follows: TGTGCCAGCAGTAGGGGGCGAGGATTACCGGGACTTACCACAGATACGCAGTATTTT. Amino acid sequence: CASSRGRGLPGLTTDTQYF.

This clonotype was seen more than once but under ten times. The J gene is TRBJ1-5, the V gene TRBV7-2, with D tentatively TRBD1 (5 bases). V was shortened by 4 bases and J by 0 bases, with 13 bases between the two germline ends. CDR3 length: 16 residues. Germline V lookup: CDR1 SGHTA, CDR2 FQGNSA. The CDR3 DNA is TGTGCCAGCAGCTCGGACACCGATTATAGCAATCAGCCCCAGCATTTT. Translation gives CASSSDTDYSNQPQHF.

The chain couples TRBV10-3 to TRBJ2-5; tentative D call: TRBD2 (6 bases). The CDR3 extends over 14 amino acids. V was trimmed by 6 bases and J by 3 bases, leaving 14 bases between them. Germline CDR1 reads ENHRY; CDR2 reads SYGVKD. The CDR3 sequence is CAIRGGTGEETQYF. The CDR3 nucleotides are TGTGCCATCAGGGGTGGGACGGGAGAAGAGACCCAGTACTTC.

This clonotype was seen a handful of times. The J gene is TRBJ2-5, the V gene TRBV4-2; D is possibly TRBD1 (6 bases). Matching the DNA end better, TRBJ2-7 makes the J call doubtful. Germline CDR1 is LGHNA and CDR2 is YNFKEQ. The CDR3 contains 14 residues. CDR3 amino acids: CASSQVEGHYEQYF. DNA of the CDR3: TGTGCCAGCAGCCAAGTCGAGGGACACTACGAGCAGTACTTC.

J is TRBJ2-1 and V is TRBV7-2; D ambiguous. TRBJ2-5 explains the end of the DNA better; the J call may be wrong. Germline V gives CDR1 SGHTA, CDR2 FQGNSA. The CDR3 consists of 15 residues. The CDR3: CASSLSFGQKETQYF. In DNA form, the CDR3 reads TGTGCCAGCAGCTTATCTTTTGGGCAAAAGGAGACCCAGTACTTC.